Reported below is one TCR beta chain. Its cognate antigen is unknown. The source of the sample is a study of T cell responses to AZD1222 COVID-19 vaccine. The germline V and J ends were trimmed by 6 bases and 1 base, with 9 bases remaining between them. CDR3 size: 13 residues. Germline V gene data show CDR1 as MDHEN and CDR2 as SYDVKM. The repertoire was sequenced with immunoSEQ multiplex PCR; TCRdb's copy has only in-frame clones and lacks some. This sample has over 65,000 clones, with about 91% found just once. Findings and limits, study-wide: Increased Spike-specific TCR breadth and depth were observed after two AZD1222 doses. Epitopes outside B.1.351 and B.1.1.7 mutated regions reportedly drew nearly half of spike TCRs. Recipients of AZD1222 seropositive at baseline numbered only 6 or 7. Donors skewed white British and female; clonal diversity was possibly underestimated.

The J gene is TRBJ1-2, the V gene TRBV28; D is unclear. The receptor's source is an adult in good health. The sample was peripheral blood, taken on day 0 of MenACWY control vaccination. This CDR3 is CASRPLLNYGYTF. Here the CDR3 DNA reads TGTGCCAGCAGACCTCTTCTTAACTATGGCTACACCTTC.